The sequence of this T cell receptor (beta chain) was determined in a study of blood T cell repertoires in COVID-19. Overall study context: Whether acute or convalescent, the COVID-19 samples came from the United States, Italy and Spain. PBMCs, B-cell-depleted T cells, or T cells provided the cDNA or gDNA that made up the material.

As handled by the study authors: Estimates of nucleated cell counts were drawn from the amplification of reference gene primers. Sequencing was performed with immunoSEQ multiplex PCR; in TCRdb, only in-frame clones are kept and a portion is missing. The V and J calls and clone size are taken from that table; D and trimming were inferred from the DNA. The sample has 110,000 or so clones, 85% to 90% seen once. This clone was detected only once. Trimming cost V 4 bases and J 1 base, with 15 bases left between them. Germline V CDR1 and CDR2: MNHEY, SVGEGT. The CDR3 runs to 16 residues. Sequenced sample: peripheral blood. The sequence was obtained from a woman in her 50s with acute or convalescent COVID-19. The rearrangement uses TRBV6-2 or TRBV6-3 and TRBJ2-3, with D maybe TRBD2 (6 bases). CDR3 coding DNA: TGTGCCAGCAGTTCCCGACTAGGGCCGGGCACAGATACGCAGTATTTT. Amino acids: CASSSRLGPGTDTQYF.